These 14 T cell receptor beta chains were all obtained from the same sample, sequenced in a study of identical twins. MiXCR, applied by TCRdb to the 5' RACE reads, yields one record per CDR3 protein. The repertoire consists of around 1.7 million distinct CDR3 sequences, with under 35% occurring once and the leading ten covering around 0.3%. Sequencing was carried out using cord blood. These receptors originate from a newborn girl in good health.

V usage is TRBV18 and J usage is TRBJ2-3, with TRBD2 matching over 9 bases. J was trimmed by 5 bases and V by 1 base; bases with no gene match: 10. The CDR3 covers 17 residues. The germline CDR1 and CDR2 sequences are KGHSH and LQKENI. The CDR3: CASSPLGLLAGRDTQYF. The CDR3, as DNA: TGTGCCAGCTCACCACTAGGCCTGCTAGCGGGGCGAGATACGCAGTATTTT.

The CDR3 DNA is TGTGCCAGCAGCTTATATCTAGGCTCCTACGAGCAGTACTTC. This codes for CASSLYLGSYEQYF. The rearrangement uses TRBV7-2 and TRBJ2-7, with D unclear. Trimming removed 2 bases at V and 0 bases at J, with 8 bases between. The CDR3 length is 14 residues. Germline V gene sequence: CDR1 SGHTA, CDR2 FQGNSA.

CDR3 DNA: TGTGCCAGCATGGAACAGGGCTCTCCGTATGGCTACACCTTC. It specifies CASMEQGSPYGYTF. J is TRBJ1-2 and V is TRBV28, with D perhaps matching TRBD1 (6 bases). The CDR3 length is 14 residues. With 7 bases removed from V and 5 bases from J, the gap between germline ends came to 17 bases. Germline V lookup: CDR1 MDHEN, CDR2 SYDVKM.

This clonotype appeared a few times. This sequence joins TRBV4-2 and TRBJ2-3; 12 nucleotides align to TRBD2. With 1 base clipped from V and 3 bases from J, the junction kept 5 bases outside the gene matches. There are 17 residues in the CDR3. The germline gives CDR1 LGHNA, CDR2 YNFKEQ. CDR3: CASSQATGTSGTDTQYF. DNA of the CDR3: TGTGCCAGCAGCCAAGCCACCGGGACTAGCGGGACAGATACGCAGTATTTT.

There are a few counts of this clonotype. J is TRBJ2-3 and V is TRBV5-1, with D perhaps TRBD2 (6 bases). The CDR3 totals 16 residues. Trimming took 0 bases from V and 0 from J, leaving 11 bases between them. The germline gives CDR1 SGHRS, CDR2 YFSETQ. The CDR3 region has the DNA TGCGCCAGCAGCTTGGGAGCTAGCGCCAGCACAGATACGCAGTATTTT. This gives the protein CASSLGASASTDTQYF.

This clonotype occurred a few times. The V call is TRBV12-3 or TRBV12-4, the J call TRBJ2-3; a possible D gene is TRBD2 (5 bases). The CDR3 is 14 residues long. V gave up 9 bases and J gave up 0 bases, with 13 bases separating them. This CDR3 is CASLQRLSTDTQYF. In DNA form, the CDR3 reads TGTGCCAGTCTCCAGCGGCTTAGCACAGATACGCAGTATTTT.

V is TRBV29-1 and J is TRBJ2-5; tentatively, D is TRBD1 (6 bases). Trimming pared 4 bases from V and 11 bases from J, leaving 26 bases between. This CDR3 comprises 15 residues. Germline CDR1 and CDR2: SQVTM and ANQGSEA. The CDR3 DNA sequence: TGCAGCGTTGTTATTCCTAGCCATCGGGACAATGAGCAGTACTTC. It specifies CSVVIPSHRDNEQYF.

This rearrangement joins TRBV10-2 to TRBJ1-2; D unresolved. V dropped 4 bases and J dropped 1 base, with 10 bases sitting between them. The germline V gene has CDR1 WSHSY and CDR2 SAAADI. CDR3 size: 14 residues. CDR3 residues: CASSGQKNNYGYTF. The CDR3 region has the DNA TGCGCCAGCAGTGGACAAAAAAATAACTATGGCTACACCTTC.

The V and J genes are TRBV10-3 and TRBJ1-2; D gene ambiguous. V lost 0 bases, J lost 5 bases, and 10 bases lay in between. Germline V gene data show CDR1 as ENHRY and CDR2 as SYGVKD. The CDR3 spans 14 residues. The CDR3 loop reads CAISESLDGYGYTF. As DNA, the CDR3 is TGTGCCATCAGTGAGTCCCTGGACGGTTATGGCTACACCTTC.

The chain combines TRBV20-1 with TRBJ1-6; no clear D gene. CDR3 length: 16 amino acids. V was trimmed by 3 bases and J by 3 bases, leaving 15 bases between them. CDR1 is DFQATT, CDR2 SNEGSKA, per germline (reference sequence). The CDR3 coding sequence is TGCAGTGCTAGGATCTTAGGGATAGGCTATAATTCACCCCTCCACTTT. This codes for CSARILGIGYNSPLHF.

The chain carries TRBV29-1 and TRBJ2-3; 12 positions match TRBD2. This CDR3 spans 14 amino acids. Germline V lookup: CDR1 SQVTM, CDR2 ANQGSEA. CDR3 sequence reads: CGSLAGGTTDTQYF. CDR3 bases: TGCGGTTCACTAGCGGGGGGCACCACAGATACGCAGTATTTT.

The sample holds a few counts of this clonotype. The V call is TRBV6-5, the J call TRBJ2-7; 7 nucleotides match TRBD1. This CDR3 comprises 15 residues. Germline trimming cut 7 bases from V and 8 bases from J; bases unmatched to any gene: 17. Germline V gene lookup returns CDR1 MNHEY and CDR2 SVGAGI. CDR3 DNA: TGTGCCAGCACCCAGGGGGACGGAACCCTTAGGAAGCAGTACTTC. Protein sequence: CASTQGDGTLRKQYF.

J is TRBJ2-7 and V is TRBV18; D gene uncertain. V dropped 2 bases and J dropped 3 bases, with 8 bases sitting between them. The CDR3 has 13 amino acids. Germline V gene lookup returns CDR1 KGHSH and CDR2 LQKENI. The CDR3 sequence: CASSPKGSYEQYF. Written as DNA, the CDR3 is TGTGCCAGCTCACCAAAGGGTAGCTACGAGCAGTACTTC.

This clonotype was observed a handful of times. The chain joins TRBV27 to TRBJ2-7, with 9 bases matching TRBD2. After removal of 3 bases from V and 8 bases from J, the junction contained 14 bases not matched to a gene. CDR1 MNHEY and CDR2 SMNVEV come from the germline V gene (reference sequence). The CDR3 is 16 amino acids. The CDR3 DNA is TGTGCCAGCAGTTTCGTAGCGGGGGACACTCTAAACAAGCAGTACTTC. This codes for CASSFVAGDTLNKQYF.